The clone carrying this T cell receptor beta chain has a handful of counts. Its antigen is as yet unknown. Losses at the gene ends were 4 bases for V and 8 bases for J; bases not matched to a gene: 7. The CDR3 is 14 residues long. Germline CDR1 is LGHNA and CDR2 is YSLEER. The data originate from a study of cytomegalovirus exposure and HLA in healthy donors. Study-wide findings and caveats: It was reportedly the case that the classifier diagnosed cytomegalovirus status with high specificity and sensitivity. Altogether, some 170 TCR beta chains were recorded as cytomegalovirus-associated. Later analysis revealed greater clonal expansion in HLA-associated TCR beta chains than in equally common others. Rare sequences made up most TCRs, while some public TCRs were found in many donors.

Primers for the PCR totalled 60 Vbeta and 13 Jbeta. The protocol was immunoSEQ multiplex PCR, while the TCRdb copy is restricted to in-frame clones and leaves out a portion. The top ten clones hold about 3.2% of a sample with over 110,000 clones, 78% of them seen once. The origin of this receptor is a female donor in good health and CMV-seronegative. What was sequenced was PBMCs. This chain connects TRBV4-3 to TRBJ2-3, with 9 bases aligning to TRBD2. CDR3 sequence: CASSPAGGHATQYF. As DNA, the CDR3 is TGCGCCAGCAGCCCGGCGGGGGGGCATGCTACGCAGTATTTT.